A single sample is the source of the 9 T cell receptor beta chains below, sequenced in a study of blood T cell repertoires in COVID-19. The repertoire was sequenced with immunoSEQ multiplex PCR; TCRdb's copy has only in-frame clones and lacks some. Here the sample spans hundreds of thousands of clones, 70% to 90% being singletons. Material for sequencing was peripheral blood. The receptors here all came from a woman aged 60-70 years with COVID-19, enrolled during active disease.

The rearrangement links TRBV6-5 to TRBJ1-1; 9 bases line up with TRBD1. The germline CDR1 and CDR2 sequences are MNHEY and SVGAGI. The CDR3 runs to 13 residues. V dropped 4 bases and J dropped 7; count of bases not matched to a gene: 4. This CDR3 is CASSFRQGVEAFF. DNA of the CDR3: TGTGCCAGCAGTTTCCGACAGGGGGTTGAAGCTTTCTTT.

Only one count was recorded for this clone. The V call is TRBV7-9, the J call TRBJ1-2; D is ambiguous. This CDR3 has 11 residues. V was pared by 2 bases and J by 7 bases, with 5 bases between. Germline CDR1 SEHNR, CDR2 FQNEAQ (reference sequence). This CDR3 is CASSLYGGYTF. The CDR3 DNA reads TGTGCCAGCAGCTTATACGGTGGCTACACCTTC. The entire variable domain, with the rest obtained from reference TRBV7-9 and TRBJ1-2, is as follows: DTGVSQNPRHKITKRGQNVTFRCDPISEHNRLYWYRQTLGQGPEFLTYFQNEAQLEKSRLLSDRFSAERPKGSFSTLEIQRTEQGDSAMYLCASSLYGGYTFGSGTRLTVV.

This rearrangement joins TRBV27 to TRBJ2-3, with D perhaps matching TRBD2 (7 bases). The CDR3 has 17 amino acids. Trimming shortened V by 5 bases and J by 5 bases, and 23 bases separated the two germline ends. Germline loops: CDR1 MNHEY, CDR2 SMNVEV (reference sequence). The CDR3 loop is CASSTFLRGGARDTQYF. The DNA for the CDR3 is TGTGCCAGCAGTACATTCCTGAGGGGGGGGGCGAGAGATACGCAGTATTTT.

V and J are TRBV2 and TRBJ1-2; 7 positions agree with TRBD1. The germline CDR1 and CDR2 sequences are SNHLY and FYNNEI. The CDR3 is 17 residues long. Trimming cost V 4 bases and J 2 bases; bases outside gene matches: 13. In DNA form, the CDR3 reads TGTGCCAGCAGTGTAGGCGTTCTGGACAGGAGAAACTATGGCTACACCTTC. Protein: CASSVGVLDRRNYGYTF.

The rearrangement joins TRBV7-9 to TRBJ2-7; D possibly corresponds to TRBD2 (6 bases). CDR1 is SEHNR, CDR2 FQNEAQ, per germline (reference sequence). V dropped 5 bases and J dropped 7 bases, with 15 bases sitting between them. CDR3 length: 13 residues. The CDR3 coding sequence is TGTGCCAGCAGCCTGGACTACAAACGAGAGCAGTACTTC. Translating it yields CASSLDYKREQYF.

This clone was counted between two and nine times. The gene calls are TRBV7-3 and TRBJ2-2, with 8 bases lining up with TRBD2. V was pared by 4 bases and J by 4 bases, with 8 bases of the junction left unmatched. Germline V CDR1 and CDR2: SGHTA, FQGTGA. CDR3 length: 16 residues. In DNA, the CDR3 is TGTGCCAGCAGCTCCAGCGGGGGCCAATTCACCGGGGAGCTGTTTTTT. This codes for CASSSSGGQFTGELFF. The whole variable domain, remainder taken from reference TRBV7-3 and TRBJ2-2, is GAGVSQTPSNKVTEKGKYVELRCDPISGHTALYWYRQSLGQGPEFLIYFQGTGAADDSGLPNDRFFAVRPEGSVSTLKIQRTERGDSAVYLCASSSSGGQFTGELFFGEGSRLTVL.

The rearrangement uses TRBV2 and TRBJ2-1, with TRBD2 identical over 15 bases. Germline trimming cut 10 bases from V and 6 bases from J; bases unmatched to any gene: 10. The CDR3 totals 16 residues. The germline V gene encodes CDR1 SNHLY and CDR2 FYNNEI. The CDR3, as DNA: TGTGCCATCCCGATGGGGACTAGCGGGGGGTTCAATGAGCAGTTCTTC. The encoded protein is CAIPMGTSGGFNEQFF.

This sequence joins TRBV7-2 and TRBJ2-7; D not resolved. This CDR3 is 12 amino acids long. Germline V CDR1 and CDR2: SGHTA, FQGNSA. V gave up 1 base and J gave up 3 bases, with 4 bases separating them. The CDR3 nucleotides read TGTGCCAGCAGCTTAGTCTTCTACGAGCAGTACTTC. Its protein product is CASSLVFYEQYF.

The CDR3 region is CASSKASGTSYYNEQFF. The CDR3 DNA sequence: TGTGCCAGCAGTAAAGCTTCCGGGACTAGCTATTACAATGAGCAGTTCTTC. The chain has TRBV6-2 or TRBV6-3 and TRBJ2-1; 9 nucleotides agree with TRBD2. This CDR3 has 17 residues. V lost 5 bases, J lost 4 bases, and 12 bases stayed unmatched. Looked up from germline, CDR1 is MNHEY and CDR2 is SVGEGT.